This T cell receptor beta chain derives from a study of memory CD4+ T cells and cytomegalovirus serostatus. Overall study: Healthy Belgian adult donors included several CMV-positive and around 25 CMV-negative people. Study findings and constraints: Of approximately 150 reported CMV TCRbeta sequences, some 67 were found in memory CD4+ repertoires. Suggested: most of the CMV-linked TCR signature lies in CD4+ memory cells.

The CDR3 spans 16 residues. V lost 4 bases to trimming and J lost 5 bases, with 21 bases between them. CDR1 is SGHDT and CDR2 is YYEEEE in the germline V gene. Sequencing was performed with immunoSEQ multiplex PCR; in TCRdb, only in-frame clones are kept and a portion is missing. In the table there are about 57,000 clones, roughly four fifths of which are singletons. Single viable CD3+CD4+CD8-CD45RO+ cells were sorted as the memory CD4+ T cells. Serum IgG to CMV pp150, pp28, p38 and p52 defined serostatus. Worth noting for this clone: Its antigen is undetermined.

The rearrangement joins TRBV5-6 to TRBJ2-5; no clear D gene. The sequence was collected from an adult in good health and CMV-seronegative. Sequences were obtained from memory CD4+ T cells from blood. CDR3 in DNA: TGTGCCAGCAGCCGCCCGCACAGCCAAGGGATGGAGACCCAGTACTTC. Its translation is CASSRPHSQGMETQYF.